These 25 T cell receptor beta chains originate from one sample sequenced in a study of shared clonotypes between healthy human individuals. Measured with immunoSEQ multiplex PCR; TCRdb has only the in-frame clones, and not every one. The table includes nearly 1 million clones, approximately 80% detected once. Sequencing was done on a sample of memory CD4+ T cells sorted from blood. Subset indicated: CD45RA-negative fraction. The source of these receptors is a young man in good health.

CDR3 sequence: CASSGPSRRNTEAFF. CDR3 DNA: TGTGCCAGCAGCGGGCCATCCAGGAGGAACACTGAAGCTTTCTTT. This sequence joins TRBV9 and TRBJ1-1; the D is unclear. The CDR3 extends over 15 amino acids. CDR1 and CDR2 from the germline V gene are SGDLS and YYNGEE. V lost 3 bases and J lost 1, with 13 bases in between.

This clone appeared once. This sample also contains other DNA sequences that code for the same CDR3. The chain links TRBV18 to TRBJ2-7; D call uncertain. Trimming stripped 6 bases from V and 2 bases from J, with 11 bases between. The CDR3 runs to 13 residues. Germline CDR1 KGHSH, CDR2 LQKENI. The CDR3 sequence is CASSPRAAYEQYF. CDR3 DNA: TGTGCCAGCTCCCCCCGGGCAGCCTACGAGCAGTACTTC.

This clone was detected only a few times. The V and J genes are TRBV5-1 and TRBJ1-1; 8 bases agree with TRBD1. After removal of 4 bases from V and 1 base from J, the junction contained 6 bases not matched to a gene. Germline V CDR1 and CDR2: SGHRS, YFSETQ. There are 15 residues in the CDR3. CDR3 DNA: TGCGCCAGCAGCCCAGGGACAGGTAGGAACACTGAAGCTTTCTTT. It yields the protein CASSPGTGRNTEAFF.

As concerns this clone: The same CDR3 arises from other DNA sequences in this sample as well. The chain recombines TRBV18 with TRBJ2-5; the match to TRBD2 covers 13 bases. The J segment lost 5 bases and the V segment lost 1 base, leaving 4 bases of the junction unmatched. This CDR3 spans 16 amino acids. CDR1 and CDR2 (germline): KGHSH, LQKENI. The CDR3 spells CASSPRLAGGRETQYF. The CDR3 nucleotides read TGTGCCAGCTCACCACGACTAGCGGGAGGTCGGGAGACCCAGTACTTC.

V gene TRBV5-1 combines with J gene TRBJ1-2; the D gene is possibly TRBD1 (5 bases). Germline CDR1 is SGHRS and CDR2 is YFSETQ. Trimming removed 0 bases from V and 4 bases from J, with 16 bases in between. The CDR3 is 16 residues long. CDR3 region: CASSLEGRPIPYGYTF. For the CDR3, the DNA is TGCGCCAGCAGCTTGGAGGGGCGGCCGATACCCTATGGCTACACCTTC.

The DNA for the CDR3 is TGTGCCAGTAGTCACCGACAGTATAATTCACCCCTCCACTTT. Translation: CASSHRQYNSPLHF. This chain links TRBV19 with TRBJ1-6; D is possibly TRBD1 (5 bases). The V end lost 5 bases, the J end lost 4 bases, and 9 bases lay between the germline ends. CDR1 and CDR2 (germline): LNHDA, SQIVND (reference sequence). There are 14 residues in the CDR3.

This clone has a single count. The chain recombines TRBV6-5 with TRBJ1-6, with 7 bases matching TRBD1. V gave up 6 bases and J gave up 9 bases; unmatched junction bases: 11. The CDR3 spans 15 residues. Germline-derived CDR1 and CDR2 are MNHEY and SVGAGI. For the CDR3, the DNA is TGTGCCAGCAGCCCCAAGGGACAGAGTACTTCACCCCTCCACTTT. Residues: CASSPKGQSTSPLHF.

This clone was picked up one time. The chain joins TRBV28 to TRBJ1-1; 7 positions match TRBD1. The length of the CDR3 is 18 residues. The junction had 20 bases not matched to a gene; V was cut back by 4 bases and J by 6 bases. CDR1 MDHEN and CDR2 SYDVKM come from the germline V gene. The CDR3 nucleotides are TGTGCCAGCAGTTCCCTCTTCGGACAGGTGGGAGGCACTGCTGAAGCTTTCTTT. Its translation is CASSSLFGQVGGTAEAFF.

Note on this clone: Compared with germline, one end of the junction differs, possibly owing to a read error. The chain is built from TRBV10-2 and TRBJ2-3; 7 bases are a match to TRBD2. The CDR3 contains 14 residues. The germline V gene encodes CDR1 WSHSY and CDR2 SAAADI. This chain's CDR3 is CASRDGRSIDTQYF. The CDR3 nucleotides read TGCGCCAGCAGAGACGGGAGGAGCATAGATACGCAGTATTTT.

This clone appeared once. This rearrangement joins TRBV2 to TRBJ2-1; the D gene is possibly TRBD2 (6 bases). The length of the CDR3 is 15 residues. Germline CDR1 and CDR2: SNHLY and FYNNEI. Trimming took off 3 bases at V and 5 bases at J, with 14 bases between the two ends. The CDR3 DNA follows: TGTGCCAGCAGTGAGACTAGTTTGGACCACAATGAGCAGTTCTTC. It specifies CASSETSLDHNEQFF.

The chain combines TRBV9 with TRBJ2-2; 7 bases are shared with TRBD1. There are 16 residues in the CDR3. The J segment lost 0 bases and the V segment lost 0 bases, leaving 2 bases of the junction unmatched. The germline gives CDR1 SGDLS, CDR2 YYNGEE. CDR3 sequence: CASSVAGQANTGELFF. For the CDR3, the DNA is TGTGCCAGCAGCGTAGCCGGACAGGCGAACACCGGGGAGCTGTTTTTT. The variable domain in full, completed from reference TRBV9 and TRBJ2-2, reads DSGVTQTPKHLITATGQRVTLRCSPRSGDLSVYWYQQSLDQGLQFLIQYYNGEERAKGNILERFSAQQFPDLHSELNLSSLELGDSALYFCASSVAGQANTGELFFGEGSRLTVL.

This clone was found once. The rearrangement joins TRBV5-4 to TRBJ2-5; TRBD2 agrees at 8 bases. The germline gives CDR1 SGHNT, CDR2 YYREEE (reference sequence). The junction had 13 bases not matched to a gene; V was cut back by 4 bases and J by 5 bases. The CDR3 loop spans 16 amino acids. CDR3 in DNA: TGTGCCAGCAGCCTACCGACTAGCGTGGAGACGGAGACCCAGTACTTC. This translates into CASSLPTSVETETQYF.

The CDR3 bases are TGTGCCAGCAGCGTGGACAGGGGGCCTATCGAGCAGTACTTC. Translated: CASSVDRGPIEQYF. The chain joins TRBV7-2 to TRBJ2-7; 11 positions match TRBD1. Germline-derived CDR1 and CDR2 are SGHTA and FQGNSA. The CDR3 length is 14 residues. The V and J ends lost 5 bases and 6 bases, in that order; junction bases with no gene match: 6.

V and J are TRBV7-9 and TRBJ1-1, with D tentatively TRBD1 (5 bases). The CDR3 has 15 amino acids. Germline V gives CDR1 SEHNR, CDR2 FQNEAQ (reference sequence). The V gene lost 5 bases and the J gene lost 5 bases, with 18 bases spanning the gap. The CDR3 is CASSPSYGEGTEAFF. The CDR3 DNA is TGTGCCAGCAGCCCGTCCTACGGGGAGGGGACTGAAGCTTTCTTT.

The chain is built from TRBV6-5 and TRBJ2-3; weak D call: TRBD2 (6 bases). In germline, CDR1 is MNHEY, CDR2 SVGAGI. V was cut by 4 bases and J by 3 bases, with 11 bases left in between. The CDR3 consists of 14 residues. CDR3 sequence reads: CASSFRRDTDTQYF. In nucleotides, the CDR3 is TGTGCCAGCAGTTTTAGGAGGGATACAGATACGCAGTATTTT.

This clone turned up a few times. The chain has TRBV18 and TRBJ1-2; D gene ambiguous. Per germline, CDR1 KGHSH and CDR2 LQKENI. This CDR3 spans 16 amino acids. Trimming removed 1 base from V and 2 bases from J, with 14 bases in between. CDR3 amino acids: CASSPQGSAVNYGYTF. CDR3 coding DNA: TGTGCCAGCTCACCACAGGGTTCGGCAGTCAACTATGGCTACACCTTC.

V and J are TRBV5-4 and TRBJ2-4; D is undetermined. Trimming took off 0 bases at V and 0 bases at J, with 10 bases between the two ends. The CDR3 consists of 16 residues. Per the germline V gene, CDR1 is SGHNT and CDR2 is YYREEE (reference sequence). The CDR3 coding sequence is TGTGCCAGCAGCTTGGGCGGAGAAGTAGCCAAAAACATTCAGTACTTC. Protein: CASSLGGEVAKNIQYF.

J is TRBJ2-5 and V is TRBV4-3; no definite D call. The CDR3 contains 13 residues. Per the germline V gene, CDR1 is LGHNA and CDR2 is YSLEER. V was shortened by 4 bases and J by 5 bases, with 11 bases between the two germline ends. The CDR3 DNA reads TGCGCCAGCAGCCCCGAATTCGGGGAGACCCAGTACTTC. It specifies CASSPEFGETQYF.

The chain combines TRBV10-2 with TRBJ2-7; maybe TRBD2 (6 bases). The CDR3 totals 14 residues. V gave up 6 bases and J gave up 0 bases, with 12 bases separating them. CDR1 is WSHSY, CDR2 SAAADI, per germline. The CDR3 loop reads CASRPGGTSYEQYF. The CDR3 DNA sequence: TGCGCCAGCAGGCCTGGGGGGACCTCCTACGAGCAGTACTTC.

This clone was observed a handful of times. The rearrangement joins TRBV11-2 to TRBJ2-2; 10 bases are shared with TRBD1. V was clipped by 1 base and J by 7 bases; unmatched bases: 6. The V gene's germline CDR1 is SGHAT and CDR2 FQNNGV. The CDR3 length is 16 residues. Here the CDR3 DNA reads TGTGCCAGCAGCTTAGCTGGACAGGGGGGCGGCGGGGAGCTGTTTTTT. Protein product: CASSLAGQGGGGELFF. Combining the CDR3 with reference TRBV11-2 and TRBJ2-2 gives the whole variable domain EAGVAQSPRYKIIEKRQSVAFWCNPISGHATLYWYQQILGQGPKLLIQFQNNGVVDDSQLPKDRFSAERLKGVDSTLKIQPAKLEDSAVYLCASSLAGQGGGGELFFGEGSRLTVL.

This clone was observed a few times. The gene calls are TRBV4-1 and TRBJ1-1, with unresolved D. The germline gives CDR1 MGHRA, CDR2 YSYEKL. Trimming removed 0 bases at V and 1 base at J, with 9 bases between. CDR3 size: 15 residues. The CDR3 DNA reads TGCGCCAGCAGCCAAGAGTCTGCGGGGAACACTGAAGCTTTCTTT. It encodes CASSQESAGNTEAFF.

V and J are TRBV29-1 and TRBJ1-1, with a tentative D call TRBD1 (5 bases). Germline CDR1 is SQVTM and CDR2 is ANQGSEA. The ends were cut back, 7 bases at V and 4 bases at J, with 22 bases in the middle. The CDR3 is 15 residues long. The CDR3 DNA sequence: TGCAGCGCCCGCTTAGGACTTCCCGGGGGCACTGAAGCTTTCTTT. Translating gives CSARLGLPGGTEAFF.

CDR3 region: CASSLDGGRTDTQYF. The CDR3 nucleotides are TGTGCCAGCAGCTTGGACGGGGGCCGCACAGATACGCAGTATTTT. The chain has TRBV7-9 and TRBJ2-3; D possibly matches TRBD1 or TRBD2 (6 bases each). V shed 3 bases and J shed 1 base, with 11 bases lying between them. Germline V lookup: CDR1 SEHNR, CDR2 FQNEAQ (reference sequence). There are 15 residues in the CDR3.

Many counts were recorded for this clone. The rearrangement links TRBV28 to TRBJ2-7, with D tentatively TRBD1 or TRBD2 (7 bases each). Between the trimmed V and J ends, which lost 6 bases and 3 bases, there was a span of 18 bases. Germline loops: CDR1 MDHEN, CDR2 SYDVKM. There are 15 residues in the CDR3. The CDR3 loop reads CASSTPTGRVYEQYF. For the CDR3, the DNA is TGTGCCAGCAGCACCCCGACAGGGAGGGTCTACGAGCAGTACTTC.

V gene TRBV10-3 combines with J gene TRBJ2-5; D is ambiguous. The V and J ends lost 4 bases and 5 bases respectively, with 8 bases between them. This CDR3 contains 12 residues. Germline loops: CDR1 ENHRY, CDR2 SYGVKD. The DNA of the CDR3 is TGTGCCATCAGTGGCGTCCCCGAGACCCAGTACTTC. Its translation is CAISGVPETQYF.